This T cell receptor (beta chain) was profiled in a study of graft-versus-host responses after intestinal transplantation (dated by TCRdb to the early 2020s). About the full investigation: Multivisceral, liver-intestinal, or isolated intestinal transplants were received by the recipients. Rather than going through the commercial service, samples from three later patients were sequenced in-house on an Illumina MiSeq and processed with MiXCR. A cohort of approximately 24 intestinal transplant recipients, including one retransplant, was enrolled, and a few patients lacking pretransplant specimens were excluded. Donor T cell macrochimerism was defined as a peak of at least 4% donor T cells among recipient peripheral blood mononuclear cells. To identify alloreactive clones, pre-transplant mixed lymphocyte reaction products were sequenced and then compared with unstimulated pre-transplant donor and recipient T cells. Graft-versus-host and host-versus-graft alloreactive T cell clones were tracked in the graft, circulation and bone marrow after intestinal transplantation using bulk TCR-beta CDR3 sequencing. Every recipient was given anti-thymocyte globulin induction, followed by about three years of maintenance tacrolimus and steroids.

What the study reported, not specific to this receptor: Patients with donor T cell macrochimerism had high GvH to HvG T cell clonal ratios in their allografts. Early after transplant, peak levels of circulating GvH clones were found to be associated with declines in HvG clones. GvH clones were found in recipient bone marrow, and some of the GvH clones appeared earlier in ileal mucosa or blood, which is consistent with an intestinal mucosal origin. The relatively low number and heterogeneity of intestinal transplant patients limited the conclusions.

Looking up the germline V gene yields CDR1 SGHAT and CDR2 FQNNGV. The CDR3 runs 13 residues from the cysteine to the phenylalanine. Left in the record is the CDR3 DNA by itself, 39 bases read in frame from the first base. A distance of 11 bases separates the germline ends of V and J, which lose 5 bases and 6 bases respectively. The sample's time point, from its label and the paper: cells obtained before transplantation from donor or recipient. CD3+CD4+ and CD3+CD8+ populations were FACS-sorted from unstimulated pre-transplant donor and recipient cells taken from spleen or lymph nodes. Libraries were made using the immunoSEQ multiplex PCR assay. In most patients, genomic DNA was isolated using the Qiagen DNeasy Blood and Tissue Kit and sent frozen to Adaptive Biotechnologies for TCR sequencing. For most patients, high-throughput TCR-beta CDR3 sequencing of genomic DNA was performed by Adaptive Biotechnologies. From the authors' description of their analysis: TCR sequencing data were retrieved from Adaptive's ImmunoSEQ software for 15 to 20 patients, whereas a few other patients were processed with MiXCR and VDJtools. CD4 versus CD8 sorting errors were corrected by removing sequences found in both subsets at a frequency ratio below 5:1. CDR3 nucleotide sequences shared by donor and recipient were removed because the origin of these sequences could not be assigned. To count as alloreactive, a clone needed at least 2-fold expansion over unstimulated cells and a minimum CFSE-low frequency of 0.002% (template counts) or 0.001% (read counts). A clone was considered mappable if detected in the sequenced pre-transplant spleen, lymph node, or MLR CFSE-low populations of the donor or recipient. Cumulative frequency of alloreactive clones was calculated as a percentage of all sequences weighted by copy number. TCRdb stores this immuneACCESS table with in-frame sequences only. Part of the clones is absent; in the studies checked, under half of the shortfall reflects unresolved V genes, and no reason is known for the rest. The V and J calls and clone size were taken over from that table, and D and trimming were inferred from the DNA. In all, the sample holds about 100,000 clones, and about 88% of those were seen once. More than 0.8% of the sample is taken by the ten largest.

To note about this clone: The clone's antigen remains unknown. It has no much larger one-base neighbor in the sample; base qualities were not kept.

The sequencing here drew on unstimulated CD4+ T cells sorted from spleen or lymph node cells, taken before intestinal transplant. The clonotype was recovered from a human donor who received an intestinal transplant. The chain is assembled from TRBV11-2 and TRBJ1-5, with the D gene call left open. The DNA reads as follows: TGTGCCAGCAGCCCCCAGACACTTCAGCCCCAGCATTTT. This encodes CASSPQTLQPQHF.